Presented here are 20 T cell receptor beta chains from one specimen sequenced in a study of T cell responses to AZD1222 COVID-19 vaccine. Libraries were prepared by immunoSEQ multiplex PCR; TCRdb keeps only in-frame clonotypes and omits some of them. Of 60,000 to 75,000 clones in the sample, around 90% are singletons; the top ten hold 4.9%. The material was peripheral blood, obtained on day 0 of AZD1222 vaccination. The receptor source for this set is an adult in good health.

The chain is built from TRBV18 and TRBJ2-2; possibly TRBD1 for D (6 bases). The length of the CDR3 is 16 residues. Germline V gene data show CDR1 as KGHSH and CDR2 as LQKENI. The ends were cut back, 1 base at V and 1 base at J, with 10 bases in the middle. CDR3 loop: CASSPLGQRNTGELFF. DNA of the CDR3: TGTGCCAGCTCACCACTTGGACAGAGGAACACCGGGGAGCTGTTTTTT. Full variable domain (remainder filled in from reference TRBV18 and TRBJ2-2): NAGVMQNPRHLVRRRGQEARLRCSPMKGHSHVYWYRQLPEEGLKFMVYLQKENIIDESGMPKERFSAEFPKEGPSILRIQQVVRGDSAAYFCASSPLGQRNTGELFFGEGSRLTVL.

V and J are TRBV27 and TRBJ1-6; D is undetermined. Deletions cut 8 bases from V and 9 bases from J, with 20 bases between. The CDR3 extends over 15 amino acids. Per the germline V gene, CDR1 is MNHEY and CDR2 is SMNVEV (reference sequence). CDR3 region: CASGLLGRGSSPLHF. The CDR3 DNA sequence: TGTGCCAGCGGCCTATTGGGCAGAGGTAGTTCACCCCTCCACTTT.

V usage is TRBV6-5 and J usage is TRBJ2-3; TRBD2 aligns across 8 bases. CDR1 and CDR2 from the germline V gene are MNHEY and SVGAGI. The CDR3 is 14 amino acids. V shed 6 bases and J 1 base; nucleotides not matched to a gene: 3. The CDR3, as DNA: TGTGCCAGCAGCGCAGCGGGGGGCACAGATACGCAGTATTTT. Translating gives CASSAAGGTDTQYF.

This clone was recorded a few times. This sequence joins TRBV10-3 and TRBJ1-2; 10 nucleotides align to TRBD1. Germline CDR1 reads ENHRY; CDR2 reads SYGVKD. This CDR3 contains 13 residues. V dropped 3 bases and J dropped 8; count of bases not matched to a gene: 3. CDR3 DNA sequence: TGTGCCATCAGTGAAGACAGGGGGCGAGGCTACACCTTC. Its translation: CAISEDRGRGYTF.

The table lists this clone with a count of one. The V and J genes are TRBV5-6 and TRBJ2-2, with D tentatively TRBD1 or TRBD2 (5 bases each). The CDR3 length is 15 residues. V was trimmed by 1 base and J by 4 bases, leaving 11 bases between them. Germline V CDR1 and CDR2: SGHDT, YYEEEE. CDR3 in DNA: TGTGCCAGCAGCTTGCGAGGGGCTCGCACCGGGGAGCTGTTTTTT. This codes for CASSLRGARTGELFF.

This chain joins TRBV10-2 and TRBJ1-6; a possible D gene is TRBD1 (5 bases). The CDR3 loop spans 14 amino acids. Germline V gives CDR1 WSHSY, CDR2 SAAADI. Trimming cost V 10 bases and J 7 bases, with 17 bases left between them. CDR3 DNA sequence: TGCGCCATCATCCCGGGACTGAAGAATTCACCCCTCCACTTT. Translating gives CAIIPGLKNSPLHF.

This clone has only one observation. This chain connects TRBV6-5 to TRBJ1-2; 10 bases align to TRBD1. Per the germline V gene, CDR1 is MNHEY and CDR2 is SVGAGI. The V gene end was trimmed by 5 bases and the J gene end by 6 bases; junction bases not matched to a gene: 3. This CDR3 has 13 residues. The CDR3 sequence is CASSPTGGHGYTF. In nucleotides, the CDR3 is TGTGCCAGCAGTCCGACAGGGGGCCATGGCTACACCTTC.

This clone occurred once. The rearrangement links TRBV28 to TRBJ1-2; 9 bases match TRBD1. The CDR3 has 15 amino acids. Trimming cost V 3 bases and J 6 bases; bases outside gene matches: 8. Germline V gives CDR1 MDHEN, CDR2 SYDVKM. The CDR3 protein is CASSLPNRGQDGYTF. The CDR3 nucleotides read TGTGCCAGCAGTTTGCCAAACAGGGGGCAAGATGGCTACACCTTC.

The chain combines TRBV19 with TRBJ1-5; no clear D. In germline, CDR1 is LNHDA, CDR2 SQIVND (reference sequence). V was shortened by 8 bases and J by 7 bases, with 15 bases between the two germline ends. The CDR3 runs 13 residues. CDR3 residues: CASGLGSNQPQHF. CDR3 sequence (DNA): TGTGCCAGTGGGCTGGGATCAAACCAGCCCCAGCATTTT.

V is TRBV4-2 and J is TRBJ1-2, with 9 bases that match TRBD1. The V segment lost 0 bases and the J segment 7 bases; nucleotides outside the gene matches: 9. CDR1 is LGHNA, CDR2 YNFKEQ, per germline. The CDR3 has 16 amino acids. CDR3 sequence (DNA): TGTGCCAGCAGCCAAGATAGGACAGGGGAATTAAGTGGCTACACCTTC. It yields the protein CASSQDRTGELSGYTF.

This clone was found once. The V and J genes are TRBV7-8 and TRBJ2-6; D perhaps matches TRBD1 (5 bases). Trimming shortened V by 1 base and J by 0 bases, and 10 bases separated the two germline ends. Germline V gene data show CDR1 as SGHVS and CDR2 as FQNEAQ. The CDR3 is 17 residues long. CDR3 DNA sequence: TGTGCCAGCAGCTTAGGGGGCAGGATCTCTGGGGCCAACGTCCTGACTTTC. This sequence encodes CASSLGGRISGANVLTF.

V usage is TRBV21-1 and J usage is TRBJ1-5. TRBV21-1 represents a pseudogene. This CDR3 is built from 16 residues. The chain's CDR3 is CARPKGGRDSNQPQHF. For the CDR3, the DNA is TGTGCCAGACCTAAAGGAGGGCGAGATAGCAATCAGCCCCAGCATTTT.

V usage is TRBV15 and J usage is TRBJ1-5; 10 bases are shared with TRBD1. This CDR3 region has 16 residues. CDR1 LNHNV and CDR2 YYDKDF come from the germline V gene (reference sequence). Trimming took 3 bases from V and 2 from J; bases not matched to a gene: 4. The CDR3 bases are TGTGCCACCAGCAGGGCCGGGACAGGGGGCAATCAGCCCCAGCATTTT. Protein sequence: CATSRAGTGGNQPQHF.

This clone showed up just once. The chain carries TRBV7-8 and TRBJ1-5; D remains unclear. The CDR3 is 15 residues long. CDR1 SGHVS and CDR2 FQNEAQ come from the germline V gene. V dropped 5 bases and J dropped 2 bases, with 13 bases sitting between them. In DNA, the CDR3 is TGTGCCAGCAGCCCCTTCCCTGGCGGCAATCAGCCCCAGCATTTT. Protein product: CASSPFPGGNQPQHF.

The V call is TRBV30, the J call TRBJ1-1; 7 bases agree with TRBD1. CDR1 GTSNPN and CDR2 SVGIG come from the germline V gene (reference sequence). Germline trimming cut 2 bases from V and 6 bases from J; bases unmatched to any gene: 15. This CDR3 spans 16 amino acids. The CDR3, as DNA: TGTGCCTGGAGTCCGAATAGGGCAGGGGGGTTTGCTGAAGCTTTCTTT. It codes for CAWSPNRAGGFAEAFF.

This chain links TRBV7-2 with TRBJ1-1; no firm D call. With 4 bases removed from V and 1 base from J, the gap between germline ends came to 7 bases. The CDR3 contains 13 residues. The germline V gene encodes CDR1 SGHTA and CDR2 FQGNSA. CDR3 sequence (DNA): TGTGCCAGCAGCTCTCAGGCGAACACTGAAGCTTTCTTT. This sequence encodes CASSSQANTEAFF.

The rearrangement joins TRBV30 to TRBJ2-1; the D call may be TRBD1 or TRBD2 (6 bases each). CDR3 length: 14 amino acids. Germline assignment: CDR1 GTSNPN and CDR2 SVGIG (reference sequence). Deletions cut 2 bases from V and 7 bases from J, with 15 bases between. DNA for the CDR3: TGTGCCTGGAGTAAGGGGGGCGCAAAAAATGAGCAGTTCTTC. This sequence encodes CAWSKGGAKNEQFF. Based on the CDR3 plus reference TRBV30 and TRBJ2-1, the full variable domain is SQTIHQWPATLVQPVGSPLSLECTVEGTSNPNLYWYRQAAGRGLQLLFYSVGIGQISSEVPQNLSASRPQDRQFILSSKKLLLSDSGFYLCAWSKGGAKNEQFFGPGTRLTVL.

The chain has TRBV18 and TRBJ1-2, with D perhaps TRBD1 (5 bases). The CDR3 length is 15 residues. Germline values: CDR1 KGHSH, CDR2 LQKENI. Trimming shortened V by 6 bases and J by 2 bases, and 16 bases separated the two germline ends. CDR3 bases: TGTGCCAGCTCCCCAGGTGGGACGGCCAACTATGGCTACACCTTC. Protein sequence: CASSPGGTANYGYTF. The full variable domain, in which reference TRBV18 and TRBJ1-2 provide the parts outside the CDR3, is NAGVMQNPRHLVRRRGQEARLRCSPMKGHSHVYWYRQLPEEGLKFMVYLQKENIIDESGMPKERFSAEFPKEGPSILRIQQVVRGDSAAYFCASSPGGTANYGYTFGSGTRLTVV.

In DNA, the CDR3 is TGTGCCAGCAGTTACGAGGGGAGTTGGGGCTACACCTTC. Translated: CASSYEGSWGYTF. The genes are TRBV6-6 and TRBJ1-2, with D tentatively TRBD1 (5 bases). The CDR3 is 13 amino acids. The V end lost 2 bases, the J end lost 8 bases, and 12 bases lay between the germline ends. Germline V gives CDR1 MNHNY, CDR2 SVGAGI (reference sequence).

This clone showed up just once. CDR3 DNA: TGTGCCAGCAGCACAGCGGGGAATGAGCAGTTCTTC. This gives the protein CASSTAGNEQFF. The rearrangement uses TRBV14 and TRBJ2-1, with 7 bases fitting TRBD2. With 5 bases clipped from V and 7 bases from J, the junction kept 2 bases outside the gene matches. Germline V gene lookup returns CDR1 SGHDN and CDR2 FVKESK. The CDR3 is 12 amino acids.